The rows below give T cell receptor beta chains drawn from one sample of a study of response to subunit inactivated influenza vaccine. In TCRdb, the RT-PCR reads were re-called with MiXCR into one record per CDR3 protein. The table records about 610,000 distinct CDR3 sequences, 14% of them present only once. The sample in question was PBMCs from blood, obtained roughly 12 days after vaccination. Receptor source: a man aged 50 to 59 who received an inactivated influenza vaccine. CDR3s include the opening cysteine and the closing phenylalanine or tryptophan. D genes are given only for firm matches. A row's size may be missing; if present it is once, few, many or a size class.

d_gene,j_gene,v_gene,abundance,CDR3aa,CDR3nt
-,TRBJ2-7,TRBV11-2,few,CASSLVRGSTYEQYF,TGTGCCAGCAGCTTAGTAAGGGGCAGCACCTACGAGCAGTACTTC
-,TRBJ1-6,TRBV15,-,CATSPSGGSGSPLHF,TGTGCCACCAGCCCCTCCGGGGGCTCTGGCTCACCCCTCCACTTT
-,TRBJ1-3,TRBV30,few,CAWSSRGHSGNTIYF,TGTGCCTGGAGTTCCCGGGGGCACTCTGGAAACACCATATATTTT
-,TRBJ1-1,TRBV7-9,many,CASSLGQMNTEAFF,TGTGCCAGCAGTTTAGGACAGATGAACACTGAAGCTTTCTTT
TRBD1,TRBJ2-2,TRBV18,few,CASSIPGQGNTGELFF,TGTGCCAGCTCAATACCGGGACAGGGCAACACCGGGGAGCTGTTTTTT
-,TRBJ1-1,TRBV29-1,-,CSAADTNTEAFF,TGCAGCGCCGCGGACACGAACACTGAAGCTTTCTTT
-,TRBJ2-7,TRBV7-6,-,CASSPTSDLARKYF,TGTGCCAGCAGTCCTACCTCGGACTTGGCTCGGAAGTACTTC
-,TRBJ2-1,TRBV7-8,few,CASSSESGTAEQFF,TGTGCCAGCAGCTCCGAGTCCGGGACTGCGGAGCAGTTCTTC
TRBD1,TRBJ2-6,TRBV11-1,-,CASSRRTGPFLGANVLTF,TGTGCCAGCAGCCGCCGGACAGGGCCTTTTCTTGGGGCCAACGTCCTGACTTTC
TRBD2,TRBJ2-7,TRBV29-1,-,CSATSDEQYF,TGCAGCGCAACTAGCGACGAGCAGTACTTC
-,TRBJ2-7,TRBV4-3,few,CASSQALQGYEQYF,TGCGCCAGCAGCCAAGCTTTGCAGGGCTACGAGCAGTACTTC
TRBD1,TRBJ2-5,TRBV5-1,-,CASSAGTGFQETQYF,TGCGCCAGCAGCGCTGGGACAGGCTTCCAAGAGACCCAGTACTTC
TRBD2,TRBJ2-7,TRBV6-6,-,CASRGAYEQYF,TGTGCCAGTCGGGGGGCCTACGAGCAGTACTTC
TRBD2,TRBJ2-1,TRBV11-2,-,CASSLLTGLAGSYNEQFF,TGTGCCAGCAGCTTGTTGACCGGGCTAGCGGGCTCCTACAATGAGCAGTTCTTC
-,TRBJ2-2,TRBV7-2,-,CASSSQGGTNTGELFF,TGTGCCAGCAGCTCGCAAGGGGGGACGAACACCGGGGAGCTGTTTTTT
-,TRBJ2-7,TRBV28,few,CASSSPAYEQYF,TGTGCCAGCAGTTCTCCAGCCTACGAGCAGTACTTC
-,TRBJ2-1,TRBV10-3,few,CAISERSNSYNEQFF,TGTGCCATCAGTGAGAGGTCGAACTCCTACAATGAGCAGTTCTTC
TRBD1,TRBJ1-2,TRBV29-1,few,CSVEGWVRDRGERDYGYTF,TGCAGCGTTGAAGGTTGGGTGCGGGACAGGGGGGAAAGGGACTATGGCTACACCTTC
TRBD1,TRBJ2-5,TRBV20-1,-,CSAQDRVKETQYF,TGCAGTGCTCAAGACAGGGTAAAGGAGACCCAGTACTTC
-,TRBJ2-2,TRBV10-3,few,CAIRRGQIGELFF,TGTGCCATCCGACGGGGGCAAATCGGGGAGCTGTTTTTT
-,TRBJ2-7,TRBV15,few,CATSRTGSEQYF,TGTGCCACCAGCAGGACGGGTAGCGAGCAGTACTTC
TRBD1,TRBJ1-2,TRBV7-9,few,CASSRGGGQGNYGYTF,TGTGCCAGCAGTCGTGGAGGGGGACAGGGGAACTATGGCTACACCTTC
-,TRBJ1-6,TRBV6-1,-,CASREMGFNSPLHF,TGTGCCAGCAGAGAGATGGGTTTTAATTCACCCCTCCACTTT
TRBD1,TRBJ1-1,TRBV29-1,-,CSVVKGALLSEAFF,TGCAGCGTTGTCAAGGGGGCCCTCTTATCTGAAGCTTTCTTT
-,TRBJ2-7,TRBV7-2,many,CASSRGSDVGLTYEQYF,TGTGCCAGCAGCCGGGGGTCGGACGTAGGCCTTACCTACGAGCAGTACTTC
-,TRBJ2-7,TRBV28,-,CASSLGTRVRSYEQYF,TGTGCCAGCAGTTTGGGTACACGGGTTAGGTCCTACGAGCAGTACTTC
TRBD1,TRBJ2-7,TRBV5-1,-,CASSTGDRVPYEQYF,TGCGCCAGCAGCACCGGGGACAGGGTACCCTACGAGCAGTACTTC
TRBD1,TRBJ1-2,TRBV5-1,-,CASSPEGQALYGYTF,TGCGCCAGCAGCCCCGAGGGACAGGCGCTCTATGGCTACACCTTC
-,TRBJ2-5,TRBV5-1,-,CASSGQGIPSQETQYF,TGCGCCAGCAGCGGGCAGGGGATCCCTTCCCAAGAGACCCAGTACTTC
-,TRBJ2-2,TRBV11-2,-,CASSLESSGELFF,TGTGCCAGCAGCTTAGAGTCCTCCGGGGAGCTGTTTTTT
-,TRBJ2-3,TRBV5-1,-,CASSLGDGTDTQYF,TGCGCCAGCAGCTTGGGGGACGGCACAGATACGCAGTATTTT
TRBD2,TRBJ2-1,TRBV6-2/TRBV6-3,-,CASSYRQGGTYNEQFF,TGTGCCAGCAGTTATAGGCAGGGAGGGACCTACAATGAGCAGTTCTTC
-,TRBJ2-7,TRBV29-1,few,CSVRSGTASYEQYF,TGTAGCGTTCGTAGTGGGACCGCGTCCTACGAGCAGTACTTC
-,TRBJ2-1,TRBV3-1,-,CASSHGQTSSYNEQFF,TGTGCCAGCAGCCACGGACAAACGAGCTCCTACAATGAGCAGTTCTTC
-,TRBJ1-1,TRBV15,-,CATSLRIVGTEAFF,TGTGCCACCAGCTTACGGATAGTTGGCACTGAAGCTTTCTTT
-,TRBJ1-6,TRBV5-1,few,CASSETEESPLHF,TGCGCCAGCAGCGAGACGGAAGAATCACCCCTCCACTTT
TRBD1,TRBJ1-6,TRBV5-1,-,CAGSQGQEDSPLHF,TGCGCCGGCTCTCAGGGACAGGAAGATTCACCCCTCCACTTT
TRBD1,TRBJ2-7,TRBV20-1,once,CSANRGFSYEQYF,TGCAGTGCTAACAGGGGTTTCTCCTACGAGCAGTACTTC
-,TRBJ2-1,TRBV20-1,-,CSAVRDYYNEQFF,TGCAGTGCTGTCCGGGATTACTACAATGAGCAGTTCTTC
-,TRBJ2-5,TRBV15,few,CATSREGGGGETQYF,TGTGCCACCAGCAGGGAGGGAGGTGGCGGGGAGACCCAGTACTTC
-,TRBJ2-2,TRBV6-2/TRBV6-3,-,CASSYSGGLLFF,TGTGCCAGTAGTTACTCTGGGGGATTGCTGTTTTTT
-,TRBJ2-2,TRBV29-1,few,CSVGKTTGELFF,TGCAGCGTTGGTAAAACAACCGGGGAGCTGTTTTTT
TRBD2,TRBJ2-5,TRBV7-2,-,CASSPGALAVQETQYF,TGTGCCAGCAGCCCGGGGGCACTAGCGGTCCAAGAGACCCAGTACTTC
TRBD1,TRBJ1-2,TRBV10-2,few,CASSPRTGNLANYGYTF,TGCGCCAGCAGTCCCCGGACAGGGAACCTAGCTAACTATGGCTACACCTTC
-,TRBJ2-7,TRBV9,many,CASSPRVLDEQYF,TGTGCCAGCAGCCCCCGAGTGCTCGACGAGCAGTACTTC
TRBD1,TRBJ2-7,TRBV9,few,CASSRDTGGLYEQYF,TGTGCCAGCAGCCGGGATACAGGGGGCCTCTACGAGCAGTACTTC
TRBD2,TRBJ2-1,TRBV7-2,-,CASSLGEGIGRESIF,TGTGCCAGCAGCTTAGGGGAGGGGATAGGCAGGGAGTCGATCTTC
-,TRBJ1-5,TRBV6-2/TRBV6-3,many,CASRSGGVGNQPQHF,TGTGCCAGCAGGAGCGGAGGGGTAGGCAATCAGCCCCAGCATTTT
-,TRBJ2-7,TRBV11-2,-,CASSPAGEEQYF,TGTGCCAGCAGCCCGGCGGGTGAGGAGCAGTACTTC
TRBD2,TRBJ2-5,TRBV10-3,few,CAISPESSGGTEETQYF,TGTGCCATCAGTCCCGAGTCTAGCGGGGGAACGGAGGAGACCCAGTACTTC
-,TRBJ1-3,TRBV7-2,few,CASSLVTGPIYF,TGTGCCAGCAGCTTAGTTACAGGGCCCATATATTTT
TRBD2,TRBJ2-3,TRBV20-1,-,CSASATLAGGPDTQYF,TGCAGTGCTAGTGCAACCCTAGCGGGAGGACCAGATACGCAGTATTTT
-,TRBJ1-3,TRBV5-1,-,CASSSGPILDTIYF,TGCGCCAGCAGCTCGGGGCCGATACTGGACACCATATATTTT